This T cell receptor beta chain appears in the sequencing data of a study of T-cell memory formation after mild COVID-19 (dated by TCRdb to about 2021). As for the study more broadly: TCR sequence clusters from the two donors were largely donor specific. Longitudinal TCRalpha and TCRbeta repertoire sequencing tracked T-cell clones expanding and contracting after mild COVID-19 in two donors. Two young, previously healthy adult volunteers made up the cohort, one male and one female.

Its CDR3 holds 20 amino acids, cysteine through phenylalanine. Only the CDR3 part of the read is kept: 60 bases, read in frame from the first base. V sheds 2 bases and J sheds 0 bases, leaving 23 bases between their ends. On the study overall, not on this receptor specifically: Contracting CD4+ clones turned up mainly in the CM and EM memory subsets, whereas EMRA was where CD8+ clones were enriched. Clones that contracted from day 15 to 85 showed balanced CD4/CD8 phenotypes, whereas a second wave of clones that expanded from day 15 to 37 leaned towards CD4+. Some responding clones were detected in pre-infection memory, which suggested that pre-existing cross-reactive memory T cells had joined the SARS-CoV-2 response. The second-wave clones that peaked on day 37 were not confirmed to be SARS-CoV-2 specific. Only two mild cases were covered in the study, and larger cohorts including severe cases with pre-infection samples were considered necessary.

In regard to this clonotype: Its antigen remains unidentified. No qualities accompany the bases; no much larger clone lies one base away.

PBMCs were isolated by Ficoll-Paque density gradient centrifugation. Data came from an Illumina NovaSeq 6000. Using 5'RACE with constant-segment primers, TCRalpha and TCRbeta cDNA libraries were constructed, with sample barcodes and unique molecular identifiers added in the process. Trizol reagent was used to extract RNA from every sample. Libraries were amplified in two PCR steps, with a second sample barcode and Illumina TruSeq adapters added in the second step. Sequencing of libraries was performed on an Illumina NovaSeq with 2 x 150 bp paired-end reads. From the authors' description of their analysis: Demultiplexing of reads and collapsing into UMI-guided consensus sequences were performed with migec v1.2.7. Using mixcr v2.1.11, UMI consensuses were aligned to TRA and TRB V and J templates and then assembled into clonotypes. A clonotype was counted as expanded or contracted only when both edgeR and NoisET called the clonotype significant, with the noise models trained on biological replicates. For edgeR calls, a false discovery rate-adjusted p below 0.01 and a log2 fold-change threshold of 1 were applied. PCA with hierarchical clustering of max-normalized trajectories of the 1000 most abundant clonotypes was used as exploratory dynamics analysis. The CD4 or CD8 phenotype of responding clones was assigned using the separately sequenced CD4+ and CD8+ repertoires. TCRdb trimmed the raw reads at Q25, called clones with MiXCR and kept productive beta chains. Each record represents a unique CDR3 protein, reported with the most common genes and DNA among its rows. The V and J calls and clone size are TCRdb's, not the authors'. For this sample the table gives under 650,000 distinct CDR3 sequences, of which about 20% were detected only once. The ten most abundant clones make up approximately 12% of the sample.

The TCR comes from an adult woman who had mild COVID-19 (a few samples of this study predate the infection). The sample titles of this study are shuffled in the database, so cell type and time point are left out; the donor was told from shared clones. The sample was PBMCs or a T cell subset sorted from them (not recorded which). The chain joins TRBV23-1 to TRBJ2-1; the D segment might be TRBD1 or TRBD2, since each matches 7 bases. TRBV23-1 is known as an ORF, though its function is uncertain. The nucleotides read TGCGCCAGCAGTCAACCCAGCGGGGCGGGTCAGGGGGGCTCCTACAATGAGCAGTTCTTC. This translates into CASSQPSGAGQGGSYNEQFF.